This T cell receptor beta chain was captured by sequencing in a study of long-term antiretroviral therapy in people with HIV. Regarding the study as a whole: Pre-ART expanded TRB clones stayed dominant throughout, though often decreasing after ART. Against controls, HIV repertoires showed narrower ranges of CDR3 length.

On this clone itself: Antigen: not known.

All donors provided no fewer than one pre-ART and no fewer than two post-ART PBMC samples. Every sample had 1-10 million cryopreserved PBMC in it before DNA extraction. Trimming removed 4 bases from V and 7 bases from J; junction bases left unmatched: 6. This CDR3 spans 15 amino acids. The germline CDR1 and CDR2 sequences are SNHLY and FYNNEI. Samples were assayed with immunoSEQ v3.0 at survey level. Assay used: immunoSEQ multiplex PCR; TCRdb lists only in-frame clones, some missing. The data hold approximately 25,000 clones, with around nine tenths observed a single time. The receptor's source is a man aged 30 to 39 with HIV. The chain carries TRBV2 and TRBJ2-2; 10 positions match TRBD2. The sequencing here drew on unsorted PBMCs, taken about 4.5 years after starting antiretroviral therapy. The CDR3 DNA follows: TGTGCCAGCAGTGGACTAGCGGGCGCCGGCGGGGAGCTGTTTTTT. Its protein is CASSGLAGAGGELFF.